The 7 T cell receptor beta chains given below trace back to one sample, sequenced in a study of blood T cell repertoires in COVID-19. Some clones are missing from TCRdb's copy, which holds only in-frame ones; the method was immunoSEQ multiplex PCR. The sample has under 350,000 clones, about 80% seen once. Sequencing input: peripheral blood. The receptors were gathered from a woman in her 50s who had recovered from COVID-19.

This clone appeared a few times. The CDR3 region has the DNA TGCGCCAGCAGCCAAGATCAAGGGGGCCGCGGCCTCCACTTT. Residues: CASSQDQGGRGLHF. The V and J genes are TRBV4-3 and TRBJ1-6; 7 nucleotides match TRBD1. Per the germline V gene, CDR1 is LGHNA and CDR2 is YSLEER. V trimming: 0 bases; J trimming: 15 bases; junction bases outside the gene matches: 8. The CDR3 sequence is 14 residues long.

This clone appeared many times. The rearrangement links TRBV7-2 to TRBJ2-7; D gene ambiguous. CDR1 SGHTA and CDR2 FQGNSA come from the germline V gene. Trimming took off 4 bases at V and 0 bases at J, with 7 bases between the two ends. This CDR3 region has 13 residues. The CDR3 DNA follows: TGTGCCAGCAGCTCTCTACCCTCCTACGAGCAGTACTTC. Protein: CASSSLPSYEQYF.

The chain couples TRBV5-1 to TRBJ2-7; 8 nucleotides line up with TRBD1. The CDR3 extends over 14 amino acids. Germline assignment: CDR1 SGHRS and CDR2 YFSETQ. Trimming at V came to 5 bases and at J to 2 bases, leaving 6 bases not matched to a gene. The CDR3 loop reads CASSGGQVAYEQYF. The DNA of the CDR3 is TGCGCCAGCAGTGGGGGACAGGTCGCCTACGAGCAGTACTTC.

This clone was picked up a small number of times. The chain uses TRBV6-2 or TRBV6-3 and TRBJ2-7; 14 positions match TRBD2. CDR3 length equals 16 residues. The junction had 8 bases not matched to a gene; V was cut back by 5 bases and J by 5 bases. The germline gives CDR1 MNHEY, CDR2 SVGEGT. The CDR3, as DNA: TGTGCCAGCAGTAGACTAGCGGGAGGGCCCTTACACGAGCAGTACTTC. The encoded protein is CASSRLAGGPLHEQYF.

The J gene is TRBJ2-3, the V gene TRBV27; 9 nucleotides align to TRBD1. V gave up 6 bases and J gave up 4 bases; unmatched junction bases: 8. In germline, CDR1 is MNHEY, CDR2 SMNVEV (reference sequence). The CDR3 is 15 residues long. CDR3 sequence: CASRTGTGSPDTQYF. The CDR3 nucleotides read TGTGCCAGCAGGACCGGGACAGGGTCCCCAGATACGCAGTATTTT.

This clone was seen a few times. The CDR3 spells CATSDLREDTGELFF. The DNA of the CDR3 is TGTGCCACCAGTGATTTGCGGGAAGACACCGGGGAGCTGTTTTTT. This sequence joins TRBV24-1 and TRBJ2-2; maybe TRBD2 (5 bases). Trimming removed 0 bases from V and 3 bases from J, with 7 bases in between. Germline assignment: CDR1 KGHDR and CDR2 SFDVKD. The CDR3 extends over 15 amino acids.

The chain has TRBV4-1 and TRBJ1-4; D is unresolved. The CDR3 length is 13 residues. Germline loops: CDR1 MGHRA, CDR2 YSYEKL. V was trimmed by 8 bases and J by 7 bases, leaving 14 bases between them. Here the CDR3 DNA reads TGCGCCAGCGCTTCACTACCAGCTGAAAAACTGTTTTTT. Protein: CASASLPAEKLFF.